These 23 T cell receptor beta chains came from one sample sequenced in a study of PD-1 blockade in classical Hodgkin lymphoma (dated by TCRdb to 2020 to 2021). Preparation of the library involved the immunoSEQ multiplex PCR assay. The source is immuneACCESS, and TCRdb retained only in-frame sequences with V and J called. Part of the clones is not carried over; for the studies checked, unresolved V genes explain less than half of this, and the remainder is unexplained. Within this sample are around 50,000 clones, with 90% of them counted one time only. Roughly 13% of the sample comes from the top ten. The sample's time point, from its label and the paper: cycle 4 day 1 (C4D1), after 6 weeks of nivolumab. All trial patients had relapsed after autologous stem cell transplantation, with cohorts A, B and C differing in prior brentuximab vedotin exposure. This specimen consisted of peripheral blood mononuclear cells (PBMCs), obtained before the fourth cycle of nivolumab. These receptors all come from a human donor with classical Hodgkin lymphoma.

The genes are TRBV27 and TRBJ1-2, with D perhaps matching TRBD1 (6 bases). This CDR3 contains 14 residues. Germline V gives CDR1 MNHEY, CDR2 SMNVEV (reference sequence). V lost 3 bases, J lost 4 bases, and 12 bases lay in between. CDR3 coding DNA: TGTGCCAGCAGTTTCGGGGGGCTGGGCTATGGCTACACCTTC. Translating gives CASSFGGLGYGYTF.

This chain links TRBV10-3 with TRBJ2-5; TRBD1 matches at 10 bases. This CDR3 has 14 amino acids. V was clipped by 4 bases and J by 4 bases; unmatched bases: 3. Germline V lookup: CDR1 ENHRY, CDR2 SYGVKD. CDR3 sequence: CAISVRDRGETQYF. CDR3 sequence (DNA): TGTGCCATCAGTGTCCGGGACAGGGGAGAGACCCAGTACTTC.

This sequence joins TRBV9 and TRBJ2-2; TRBD2 agrees at 12 bases. The V and J ends lost 4 bases and 4 bases, in that order; junction bases with no gene match: 8. Germline assignment: CDR1 SGDLS and CDR2 YYNGEE. The CDR3 totals 17 residues. In DNA, the CDR3 is TGTGCCAGCAGCCCCCGACTAGCGGGAGTCCCCACCGGGGAGCTGTTTTTT. It specifies CASSPRLAGVPTGELFF.

V usage is TRBV30 and J usage is TRBJ2-7, with D perhaps TRBD1 (5 bases). Germline V lookup: CDR1 GTSNPN, CDR2 SVGIG (reference sequence). With 8 bases removed from V and 4 bases from J, the gap between germline ends came to 18 bases. The length of the CDR3 is 13 residues. CDR3 residues: CAGQQYSPYEQYF. DNA for the CDR3: TGTGCCGGACAACAGTACTCCCCGTACGAGCAGTACTTC.

J is TRBJ2-7 and V is TRBV6-6; D is ambiguous. Germline-derived CDR1 and CDR2 are MNHNY and SVGAGI (reference sequence). This CDR3 spans 13 amino acids. Trimming took 5 bases from V and 3 from J, leaving 11 bases between them. This CDR3 is CASSSPPGYEQYF. The CDR3 nucleotides read TGTGCCAGCAGTAGTCCCCCGGGCTACGAGCAGTACTTC.

The rearrangement links TRBV10-1 to TRBJ2-3; no clear D gene. The CDR3 contains 16 residues. From germline, CDR1 is WNHNN and CDR2 SYGVQD (reference sequence). Deletions cut 3 bases from V and 3 bases from J, with 16 bases between. The CDR3: CASSDILGTGTDTQYF. DNA of the CDR3: TGCGCCAGCAGTGATATCTTGGGAACTGGGACAGATACGCAGTATTTT.

By share of the sample, this clone is medium-sized. The V call is TRBV27, the J call TRBJ1-5; D ambiguous. This CDR3 is 13 amino acids long. Germline lookup yields CDR1 MNHEY and CDR2 SMNVEV (reference sequence). The ends were cut back, 2 bases at V and 3 bases at J, with 5 bases in the middle. The CDR3 sequence is CASSLHYNQPQHF. The CDR3 nucleotides read TGTGCCAGCAGTTTACATTACAATCAGCCCCAGCATTTT.

V usage is TRBV4-1 and J usage is TRBJ2-7; D uncertain. CDR1 is MGHRA and CDR2 is YSYEKL in the germline V gene. Deletions cut 4 bases from V and 4 bases from J, with 11 bases between. This CDR3 is built from 13 residues. CDR3 sequence (DNA): TGCGCCAGCAGCCTGACGCTAAGTTACGAGCAGTACTTC. This translates into CASSLTLSYEQYF.

This chain connects TRBV28 to TRBJ2-7; D may correspond to TRBD1 or TRBD2 (5 bases each). Germline V gives CDR1 MDHEN, CDR2 SYDVKM. The CDR3 length is 13 residues. Trimming pared 10 bases from V and 4 bases from J, leaving 17 bases between. The CDR3 DNA is TGTGCCACCCGACCGGGGCGGAAATACGAGCAGTACTTC. Translation gives CATRPGRKYEQYF.

The gene calls are TRBV6-5 and TRBJ1-2; D is unresolved. CDR3 size: 14 residues. Germline V gives CDR1 MNHEY, CDR2 SVGAGI. Trimming pared 2 bases from V and 4 bases from J, leaving 11 bases between. CDR3 sequence (DNA): TGTGCCAGCAGTTACATGGGCCAGGTCTATGGCTACACCTTC. It is translated as CASSYMGQVYGYTF.

The chain employs TRBV19 and TRBJ2-7, with 9 bases lining up with TRBD2. CDR1 LNHDA and CDR2 SQIVND come from the germline V gene (reference sequence). The CDR3 has 15 residues. The V gene end was trimmed by 6 bases and the J gene end by 3 bases; junction bases not matched to a gene: 9. CDR3 DNA sequence: TGTGCCAGTAGACGGTCGTTAGCGGGAGTCTACGAGCAGTACTTC. Protein sequence: CASRRSLAGVYEQYF.

V and J are TRBV11-1 and TRBJ2-1, with 8 bases that match TRBD1. The germline CDR1 and CDR2 sequences are SGHAT and FQDESV (reference sequence). The CDR3 runs to 15 residues. V trimming: 1 base; J trimming: 9 bases; junction bases outside the gene matches: 8. The CDR3 here is CASSLVQGALIEQFF. The DNA of the CDR3 is TGTGCCAGCAGCTTAGTTCAGGGGGCGCTTATTGAGCAGTTCTTC.

The chain couples TRBV5-1 to TRBJ2-4; D is uncertain. Germline values: CDR1 SGHRS, CDR2 YFSETQ. The V end lost 4 bases, the J end lost 8 bases, and 19 bases lay between the germline ends. This CDR3 spans 15 amino acids. The CDR3 nucleotides read TGCGCCAGCAGCCCGATTGGGTCTAGTCGGGACATTCAGTACTTC. Translating gives CASSPIGSSRDIQYF.

The genes are TRBV11-1 and TRBJ2-7, with D perhaps assigned TRBD1 or TRBD2 (6 bases each). The CDR3 extends over 13 amino acids. V lost 1 base and J lost 6, with 10 bases in between. Germline CDR1 and CDR2: SGHAT and FQDESV (reference sequence). In DNA, the CDR3 is TGTGCCAGCAGCTTAGAGGGGGGAGGCGAGCAGTACTTC. This codes for CASSLEGGGEQYF.

This clone was seen a handful of times. This chain links TRBV27 with TRBJ2-7, with D tentatively TRBD2 (5 bases). The V gene's germline CDR1 is MNHEY and CDR2 SMNVEV (reference sequence). V lost 3 bases to trimming and J lost 6 bases, with 12 bases between them. There are 13 residues in the CDR3. In nucleotides, the CDR3 is TGTGCCAGCAGTTTGGTGAAAGGGAGCGAGCAGTACTTC. Translated: CASSLVKGSEQYF.

The CDR3 reads CATRDSNEKLFF. Written as DNA, the CDR3 is TGCGCCACCCGGGACAGTAATGAAAAACTGTTTTTT. The chain is built from TRBV4-1 and TRBJ1-4, with TRBD1 matching over 7 bases. Unmatched junction bases numbered 3, after V lost 10 bases and J lost 4 bases. This CDR3 contains 12 residues. Germline V gives CDR1 MGHRA, CDR2 YSYEKL.

V and J are TRBV28 and TRBJ1-1; TRBD1 matches at 8 bases. The CDR3 runs 16 residues. Germline loops: CDR1 MDHEN, CDR2 SYDVKM. With 7 bases clipped from V and 1 base from J, the junction kept 11 bases outside the gene matches. The CDR3: CASTDSSGTGNTEAFF. The DNA of the CDR3 is TGTGCCAGCACCGACTCCTCTGGGACAGGGAACACTGAAGCTTTCTTT.

The count of this clone is one. The chain couples TRBV7-2 to TRBJ2-5; 11 bases match TRBD2. This CDR3 region has 16 residues. Trimming cost V 1 base and J 3 bases; bases outside gene matches: 4. CDR1 and CDR2 (germline): SGHTA, FQGNSA. CDR3 loop: CASSLGLAGGEETQYF. The CDR3 bases are TGTGCCAGCAGCTTAGGTTTAGCGGGAGGGGAAGAGACCCAGTACTTC.

The rearrangement links TRBV30 to TRBJ2-5; the D gene is possibly TRBD2 (5 bases). Trimming removed 0 bases from V and 7 bases from J, with 12 bases in between. Germline V gene sequence: CDR1 GTSNPN, CDR2 SVGIG (reference sequence). The CDR3 totals 13 residues. CDR3 loop: CAWSVRGGGTQYF. The CDR3 coding sequence is TGTGCCTGGAGTGTACGGGGTGGCGGGACCCAGTACTTC.

The J gene is TRBJ2-7, the V gene TRBV6-4; 7 nucleotides match TRBD1. Trimming removed 6 bases from V and 7 bases from J; junction bases left unmatched: 9. Germline CDR1 and CDR2: MRHNA and SNTAGT. The CDR3 runs to 13 residues. In DNA form, the CDR3 reads TGTGCCAGCAGACAGGGACAGCAGATGGAGCAGTACTTC. Translation gives CASRQGQQMEQYF.

This chain joins TRBV5-6 and TRBJ1-2; no definite D call. The ends were cut back, 2 bases at V and 2 bases at J, with 13 bases in the middle. Germline loops: CDR1 SGHDT, CDR2 YYEEEE. This CDR3 region has 15 residues. The CDR3 DNA sequence: TGTGCCAGCAGCTTTTCCCCGGCCTTCAACTATGGCTACACCTTC. Its protein is CASSFSPAFNYGYTF.

The CDR3 here is CASRAGRFSGEAFF. In nucleotides, the CDR3 is TGTGCCAGCAGGGCTGGGCGTTTCTCGGGTGAAGCTTTCTTT. V and J are TRBV27 and TRBJ1-1, with D uncertain. Trimming cost V 6 bases and J 7 bases, with 18 bases left between them. The germline CDR1 and CDR2 sequences are MNHEY and SMNVEV (reference sequence). The CDR3 sequence is 14 residues long.

The chain links TRBV5-1 to TRBJ2-3; 8 bases are shared with TRBD1. The germline gives CDR1 SGHRS, CDR2 YFSETQ. This CDR3 comprises 20 residues. The J segment lost 0 bases and the V segment lost 0 bases, leaving 15 bases of the junction unmatched. The CDR3 spells CASSLGGRGRSGPSTDTQYF. The CDR3 DNA reads TGCGCCAGCAGCTTGGGTGGCAGGGGGCGTTCCGGCCCGAGCACAGATACGCAGTATTTT.